Each of the 16 T cell receptor beta chains below was sequenced from the same sample in a study of control samples from healthy donors and cancer patients. Sequenced by immunoSEQ multiplex PCR; TCRdb stores in-frame clones only, minus some. Of approximately 65,000 clones detected, around 92% appear once; the ten largest clones hold about 19%. The sample comprised PBMCs. These receptors were collected from a man aged 60-69 years with lung cancer.

This clone was seen a handful of times. As DNA, the CDR3 is TGTGCCAGCAGCTTAAACAGGAACAATGAGCAGTTCTTC. Protein product: CASSLNRNNEQFF. This chain uses TRBV7-3 with TRBJ2-1; D is possibly TRBD1 (5 bases). Germline CDR1 reads SGHTA; CDR2 reads FQGTGA. V lost 1 base, J lost 5 bases, and 6 bases lay in between. The length of the CDR3 is 13 residues. Full variable domain (rest looked up from reference TRBV7-3 and TRBJ2-1): GAGVSQTPSNKVTEKGKYVELRCDPISGHTALYWYRQSLGQGPEFLIYFQGTGAADDSGLPNDRFFAVRPEGSVSTLKIQRTERGDSAVYLCASSLNRNNEQFFGPGTRLTVL.

The J gene is TRBJ2-3, the V gene TRBV9, with a weak D call TRBD2 (5 bases). CDR1 SGDLS and CDR2 YYNGEE come from the germline V gene. This CDR3 is 15 amino acids long. Trimming took 7 bases from V and 0 from J, leaving 15 bases between them. The CDR3 DNA reads as TGTGCCAGCGCGGACTCCGGCGGTAGCACAGATACGCAGTATTTT. Protein product: CASADSGGSTDTQYF.

The chain is built from TRBV5-1 and TRBJ2-3; 7 bases map to TRBD2. Germline lookup yields CDR1 SGHRS and CDR2 YFSETQ. The CDR3 covers 14 residues. V lost 4 bases to trimming and J lost 0 bases; unmatched junction nucleotides: 2. In DNA form, the CDR3 reads TGCGCCAGCAGCCCGGGAGGAAGCACAGATACGCAGTATTTT. Its translation: CASSPGGSTDTQYF.

The chain is built from TRBV6-1 and TRBJ2-3; perhaps D is TRBD1 or TRBD2 (6 bases each). The germline V gene encodes CDR1 MNHNS and CDR2 SASEGT. This CDR3 contains 18 residues. V was shortened by 0 bases and J by 2 bases, with 18 bases between the two germline ends. The CDR3 DNA reads as TGTGCCAGCAGTGAAGCGCGGGGACCAGGGGTTCCCACAGATACGCAGTATTTT. Amino acids: CASSEARGPGVPTDTQYF.

The chain links TRBV5-6 to TRBJ2-3; 8 positions agree with TRBD1. CDR1 and CDR2 (germline): SGHDT, YYEEEE. The length of the CDR3 is 14 residues. Unmatched junction bases numbered 4, after V lost 5 bases and J lost 2 bases. CDR3 in DNA: TGTGCCAGCAGACACAGGGGGTCCACAGATACGCAGTATTTT. It specifies CASRHRGSTDTQYF.

The chain has TRBV5-1 and TRBJ1-1, with TRBD1 as a possible D gene (6 bases). Germline CDR1 reads SGHRS; CDR2 reads YFSETQ. The CDR3 is 14 amino acids. Trimming stripped 4 bases from V and 1 base from J, with 11 bases between. The chain's CDR3 is CASSLRDKNTEAFF. CDR3 nucleotides: TGCGCCAGCAGCCTCCGGGACAAGAACACTGAAGCTTTCTTT. Looking up the rest from reference TRBV5-1 and TRBJ1-1 gives the full variable domain: KAGVTQTPRYLIKTRGQQVTLSCSPISGHRSVSWYQQTPGQGLQFLFEYFSETQRNKGNFPGRFSGRQFSNSRSEMNVSTLELGDSALYLCASSLRDKNTEAFFGQGTRLTVV.

The chain's CDR3 is CAISGTSNEQFF. The CDR3, as DNA: TGTGCCATCAGTGGAACTTCGAATGAGCAGTTCTTC. The rearrangement joins TRBV10-3 to TRBJ2-1, with D hard to call. Germline CDR1 is ENHRY and CDR2 is SYGVKD. The CDR3 contains 12 residues. V lost 4 bases, J lost 7 bases, and 8 bases lay in between.

Comment on this clone: The sample carries other DNA sequences with the same CDR3. The V call is TRBV29-1, the J call TRBJ1-3, with D possibly being TRBD1 (6 bases). Germline CDR1 SQVTM, CDR2 ANQGSEA. There are 15 residues in the CDR3. V shed 6 bases and J shed 0 bases, with 15 bases lying between them. The CDR3 DNA follows: TGCAGCGTCGTGCTAGGACAGTTCTCTGGAAACACCATATATTTT. Its protein product is CSVVLGQFSGNTIYF. Full variable domain (outside the CDR3, taken from reference TRBV29-1 and TRBJ1-3): SAVISQKPSRDICQRGTSLTIQCQVDSQVTMMFWYRQQPGQSLTLIATANQGSEATYESGFVIDKFPISRPNLTFSTLTVSNMSPEDSSIYLCSVVLGQFSGNTIYFGEGSWLTVV.

CDR3 DNA sequence: TGCAGCGCCAACCGACAGGGCACCGCCAAAAACATTCAGTACTTC. Its translation: CSANRQGTAKNIQYF. The chain joins TRBV29-1 to TRBJ2-4; 7 nucleotides align to TRBD1. The germline V gene has CDR1 SQVTM and CDR2 ANQGSEA. Unmatched junction bases numbered 10, after V lost 7 bases and J lost 1 base. This CDR3 has 15 residues.

A single count supports this clone. J is TRBJ1-2 and V is TRBV25-1, with unresolved D. Trimming cost V 2 bases and J 1 base, with 5 bases left between them. The CDR3 is made up of 13 amino acids. Germline V gene data show CDR1 as MGHDK and CDR2 as SYGVNS. CDR3 in DNA: TGTGCCAGCAGTGAAACGGTTAACTATGGCTACACCTTC. This gives the protein CASSETVNYGYTF.

The rearrangement joins TRBV6-1 to TRBJ1-4, with a weak D call TRBD1 (5 bases). The ends were cut back, 2 bases at V and 6 bases at J, with 13 bases in the middle. Germline values: CDR1 MNHNS, CDR2 SASEGT. The CDR3 is 15 residues long. CDR3 residues: CASSEPGQGHEKLFF. The CDR3 nucleotides are TGTGCCAGCAGTGAACCGGGGCAGGGCCATGAAAAACTGTTTTTT.

V usage is TRBV7-2 and J usage is TRBJ2-7, with a possible D match to TRBD2 (6 bases). The CDR3 is 15 amino acids. Trimming removed 5 bases at V and 3 bases at J, with 17 bases between. Germline CDR1 reads SGHTA; CDR2 reads FQGNSA. The CDR3 sequence is CASSRVGQGGYEQYV. The CDR3 coding sequence is TGTGCCAGCAGCCGGGTCGGGCAGGGAGGCTACGAGCAGTACGTC.

The chain carries TRBV7-3 and TRBJ1-2, with D unresolved. Between the trimmed V and J ends, which lost 2 bases and 0 bases, there was a span of 10 bases. The germline V gene has CDR1 SGHTA and CDR2 FQGTGA. The CDR3 extends over 15 amino acids. The CDR3 region is CASSLGKGPNYGYTF. CDR3 nucleotide sequence: TGTGCCAGCAGCTTAGGGAAAGGTCCTAACTATGGCTACACCTTC.

This sequence joins TRBV7-9 and TRBJ1-3, with a possible D match to TRBD1 (6 bases). The CDR3 runs to 16 residues. Trimming stripped 0 bases from V and 7 bases from J, with 16 bases between. From germline, CDR1 is SEHNR and CDR2 FQNEAQ (reference sequence). The CDR3 sequence: CASSLAIPGEGNTIYF. The DNA of the CDR3 is TGTGCCAGCAGCTTAGCGATACCAGGGGAAGGGAACACCATATATTTT. Supplemented by reference TRBV7-9 and TRBJ1-3, the full variable domain reads DTGVSQNPRHKITKRGQNVTFRCDPISEHNRLYWYRQTLGQGPEFLTYFQNEAQLEKSRLLSDRFSAERPKGSFSTLEIQRTEQGDSAMYLCASSLAIPGEGNTIYFGEGSWLTVV.

This chain connects TRBV18 to TRBJ2-1; TRBD1 is a possible D gene (5 bases). Germline V gene sequence: CDR1 KGHSH, CDR2 LQKENI. The CDR3 sequence is 13 residues long. The V gene lost 3 bases and the J gene lost 2 bases, with 5 bases spanning the gap. The CDR3 DNA reads TGTGCCAGCTCACCGGACACCTACAATGAGCAGTTCTTC. Encoded protein: CASSPDTYNEQFF.

This chain connects TRBV18 to TRBJ1-1; D remains unclear. This CDR3 contains 13 residues. V was clipped by 2 bases and J by 1 base, with 5 bases between them. The germline gives CDR1 KGHSH, CDR2 LQKENI. The CDR3 region is CASSPMGNTEAFF. For the CDR3, the DNA is TGTGCCAGCTCACCAATGGGGAACACTGAAGCTTTCTTT.